The 32 T cell receptor beta chains below were found in one sample sequenced in a study of T cells in Graves' hyperthyroidism and ophthalmopathy. The source material, RNA transcripts, was used to amplify TCR beta CDR3 regions. First-round RT-PCR of the TCR CDR3 relied on the HTBI primer set. One entry per CDR3 protein, called by TCRdb with MiXCR from the multiplex PCR reads. The sample lists 300,000 to 400,000 distinct CDR3 sequences, 18% occurring once. Source material: blood. All receptors come from a woman in her forties or fifties with Graves' hyperthyroidism.

The chain couples TRBV3-1 to TRBJ2-7; D is unclear. V was cut by 4 bases and J by 0 bases, with 10 bases left in between. The CDR3 runs to 14 residues. Germline-derived CDR1 and CDR2 are LGHDT and YNNKEL (reference sequence). CDR3 residues: CASSPSPTSYEQYV. The CDR3 bases are TGTGCCAGCAGCCCATCCCCGACCTCCTACGAGCAGTACGTC.

The CDR3 sequence is CASSQREGGGQFF. The CDR3 DNA reads as TGTGCCAGCAGCCAAAGGGAGGGAGGGGGGCAGTTCTTC. This rearrangement joins TRBV3-1 to TRBJ2-1, with D perhaps matching TRBD2 (7 bases). The CDR3 extends over 13 amino acids. The ends were cut back, 2 bases at V and 12 bases at J, with 14 bases in the middle. Germline CDR1 is LGHDT and CDR2 is YNNKEL (reference sequence).

This clonotype was seen at least ten times. The genes are TRBV30 and TRBJ2-7, with 11 bases matching TRBD1. The junction had 8 bases not matched to a gene; V was cut back by 2 bases and J by 5 bases. Germline-derived CDR1 and CDR2 are GTSNPN and SVGIG (reference sequence). The CDR3 runs to 15 residues. The CDR3 spells CAWSRKRTGGDEQYF. For the CDR3, the DNA is TGTGCCTGGAGTCGCAAGCGGACAGGGGGCGACGAGCAGTACTTC.

This clonotype was seen a few times. The genes are TRBV4-1 and TRBJ1-3; D not resolved. CDR1 is MGHRA, CDR2 YSYEKL, per germline. V dropped 1 base and J dropped 4 bases, with 11 bases sitting between them. This CDR3 contains 15 residues. Here the CDR3 reads CASSQGAAGGNTIYF. The CDR3 nucleotides are TGCGCCAGCAGCCAAGGGGCCGCGGGCGGAAACACCATATATTTT.

This clonotype showed up many times. V is TRBV20-1 and J is TRBJ1-1; TRBD1 might be the D (6 bases). The V and J ends lost 5 bases and 11 bases respectively, with 21 bases between them. Germline CDR1 and CDR2: DFQATT and SNEGSKA (reference sequence). This CDR3 spans 13 amino acids. DNA for the CDR3: TGCAGTGCTTTACGGCAGGGGACGGGTGGGGCTTTCTTT. This sequence encodes CSALRQGTGGAFF.

The V gene is TRBV5-1, the J gene TRBJ2-5; no clear D gene. Trimming removed 1 base at V and 4 bases at J, with 11 bases between. The V gene's germline CDR1 is SGHRS and CDR2 YFSETQ. The CDR3 is 14 amino acids. DNA for the CDR3: TGCGCCAGCAGCTTGCACTCAACCTCAGAGACCCAGTACTTC. Encoded protein: CASSLHSTSETQYF.

This clonotype was seen at least ten times. The CDR3 sequence is CASSRGGARQPQHF. Here the CDR3 DNA reads TGTGCCAGCAGCCGTGGGGGTGCACGGCAGCCCCAGCATTTT. The genes are TRBV12-3 or TRBV12-4 and TRBJ1-5; D is possibly TRBD1 (5 bases). This CDR3 contains 14 residues. V shed 6 bases and J shed 7 bases, with 16 bases lying between them.

This clonotype was counted between two and nine times. The J gene is TRBJ2-1, the V gene TRBV7-8, with D hard to call. Germline loops: CDR1 SGHVS, CDR2 FQNEAQ. The germline V and J ends were trimmed by 6 bases and 0 bases, with 12 bases remaining between them. The CDR3 sequence is 15 residues long. In DNA, the CDR3 is TGTGCCAGCAGTGAGTACCCGGGCTCCTACAATGAGCAGTTCTTC. Translated: CASSEYPGSYNEQFF.

The chain carries TRBV4-1 and TRBJ2-3; D is perhaps TRBD1 (5 bases). This CDR3 contains 15 residues. Germline CDR1 is MGHRA and CDR2 is YSYEKL. V was pared by 2 bases and J by 2 bases, with 11 bases between. This chain's CDR3 is CASSQMRTFTDTQYF. For the CDR3, the DNA is TGCGCCAGCAGCCAAATGCGGACATTCACAGATACGCAGTATTTT.

This clonotype showed up just a few times. V gene TRBV9 combines with J gene TRBJ2-7; D uncertain. Germline CDR1 is SGDLS and CDR2 is YYNGEE. Trimming stripped 2 bases from V and 5 bases from J, with 11 bases between. The CDR3 runs to 13 residues. The CDR3 is CASSVGIRDEQYF. The CDR3, as DNA: TGTGCCAGCAGCGTCGGTATTCGGGACGAGCAGTACTTC. Looking up the rest from reference TRBV9 and TRBJ2-7 gives the full variable domain: DSGVTQTPKHLITATGQRVTLRCSPRSGDLSVYWYQQSLDQGLQFLIQYYNGEERAKGNILERFSAQQFPDLHSELNLSSLELGDSALYFCASSVGIRDEQYFGPGTRLTVT.

V usage is TRBV7-2 and J usage is TRBJ1-4, with D unclear. Germline V gene lookup returns CDR1 SGHTA and CDR2 FQGNSA. Trimming left V 4 bases short and J 4 bases short, with 10 bases between. The CDR3 covers 14 residues. Here the CDR3 reads CASSWTGDNEKLFF. The CDR3 coding sequence is TGTGCCAGCAGCTGGACGGGAGATAATGAAAAACTGTTTTTT.

V usage is TRBV3-1 and J usage is TRBJ2-1; weak D call: TRBD1 (5 bases). V shed 3 bases and J shed 10 bases, with 16 bases lying between them. The CDR3 runs 14 residues. Germline-derived CDR1 and CDR2 are LGHDT and YNNKEL (reference sequence). The CDR3 DNA reads as TGTGCCAGCAGCCACCAGGGTCAACAAAACGAGCAGTTCTTC. As protein: CASSHQGQQNEQFF.

This clonotype was seen a few times. The J gene is TRBJ1-1, the V gene TRBV5-8, with D unclear. The CDR3 consists of 16 residues. Germline values: CDR1 SGHTS, CDR2 YDEGEE. V was shortened by 5 bases and J by 0 bases, with 17 bases between the two germline ends. The DNA for the CDR3 is TGTGCCAGCAGGGTGTCACCCATGAGAGTGAACACTGAAGCTTTCTTT. Translation gives CASRVSPMRVNTEAFF. The variable domain in full, with the rest retrieved from reference TRBV5-8 and TRBJ1-1, is EAGVTQSPTHLIKTRGQQATLRCSPISGHTSVYWYQQALGLGLQFLLWYDEGEERNRGNFPPRFSGRQFPNYSSELNVNALELEDSALYLCASRVSPMRVNTEAFFGQGTRLTVV.

This clonotype was seen many times. The J gene is TRBJ1-1, the V gene TRBV3-1; TRBD1 matches 7 bases. The trim removed 1 base at V and 6 bases at J, leaving 11 bases unmatched. CDR3 length equals 16 residues. CDR1 and CDR2 (germline): LGHDT, YNNKEL (reference sequence). The CDR3, as DNA: TGTGCCAGCAGCCAAGGAGGCAGGGGGGGTATCGCTGAAGCTTTCTTT. It specifies CASSQGGRGGIAEAFF.

This clonotype has a count of ten or more. V gene TRBV12-3 or TRBV12-4 combines with J gene TRBJ1-1; 9 bases match TRBD1. There are 13 residues in the CDR3. V shed 3 bases and J 6 bases; nucleotides not matched to a gene: 2. The CDR3 loop is CASSLRQGAEAFF. Here the CDR3 DNA reads TGTGCCAGCAGTTTGCGACAGGGGGCTGAAGCTTTCTTT.

This clonotype was counted many times. V usage is TRBV5-6 and J usage is TRBJ2-1; D not certain. This CDR3 has 15 residues. Germline V gene lookup returns CDR1 SGHDT and CDR2 YYEEEE. Trimming removed 1 base at V and 4 bases at J, with 12 bases between. CDR3: CASSLLGFGYNEQFF. The CDR3 nucleotides read TGTGCCAGCAGCTTGCTGGGATTTGGGTACAATGAGCAGTTCTTC.

The chain carries TRBV5-1 and TRBJ2-2; 7 bases are a match to TRBD1. J was trimmed by 16 bases and V by 4 bases; bases with no gene match: 7. The germline CDR1 and CDR2 sequences are SGHRS and YFSETQ. The CDR3 runs 11 residues. CDR3 DNA sequence: TGCGCCAGCAGCGCCACCGGGGACAGGTTTTTT. This encodes CASSATGDRFF.

This clonotype was seen more than once but under ten times. V usage is TRBV12-3 or TRBV12-4 and J usage is TRBJ1-4, with 10 nucleotides matching TRBD1. CDR3 length: 16 residues. V shed 6 bases and J 0 bases; nucleotides not matched to a gene: 4. The DNA for the CDR3 is TGTGCCAGCAGATGGGACAGGGGTGCAACTAATGAAAAACTGTTTTTT. This translates into CASRWDRGATNEKLFF.

There are many counts of this clonotype. This chain uses TRBV3-1 with TRBJ1-4; TRBD1 agrees at 12 bases. With 1 base clipped from V and 7 bases from J, the junction kept 4 bases outside the gene matches. Germline CDR1 and CDR2: LGHDT and YNNKEL (reference sequence). CDR3 length: 16 amino acids. This CDR3 is CASSQGDRGRGEKLFF. The CDR3 nucleotides read TGTGCCAGCAGCCAAGGGGACAGGGGGCGCGGTGAAAAACTGTTTTTT. Full variable domain (outside the CDR3, taken from reference TRBV3-1 and TRBJ1-4): DTAVSQTPKYLVTQMGNDKSIKCEQNLGHDTMYWYKQDSKKFLKIMFSYNNKELIINETVPNRFSPKSPDKAHLNLHINSLELGDSAVYFCASSQGDRGRGEKLFFGSGTQLSVL.

This clonotype was detected many times. The chain employs TRBV30 and TRBJ1-2; 7 bases agree with TRBD1. Germline loops: CDR1 GTSNPN, CDR2 SVGIG (reference sequence). J was trimmed by 4 bases and V by 7 bases; bases with no gene match: 9. The CDR3 contains 13 residues. Here the CDR3 DNA reads TGTGCCTACTACAGGGGAGGGGGCTATGGCTACACCTTC. The encoded protein is CAYYRGGGYGYTF.

This clonotype was seen a handful of times. This chain joins TRBV7-9 and TRBJ2-3; 12 bases match TRBD2. V trimming: 6 bases; J trimming: 2 bases; junction bases outside the gene matches: 6. The CDR3 contains 16 residues. Germline CDR1 reads SEHNR; CDR2 reads FQNEAQ (reference sequence). The CDR3 reads CASSYGLAGYTDTQYF. The CDR3 DNA reads TGTGCCAGCAGTTACGGACTAGCGGGATACACAGATACGCAGTATTTT.

This clonotype has only a few counts. The chain uses TRBV5-6 and TRBJ2-7; D possibly matches TRBD1 or TRBD2 (5 bases each). The CDR3 has 13 residues. Trimming took 1 base from V and 4 from J, leaving 9 bases between them. From germline, CDR1 is SGHDT and CDR2 YYEEEE. CDR3 protein: CASSLWGKYEQYF. The CDR3 DNA is TGTGCCAGCAGCTTGTGGGGGAAATACGAGCAGTACTTC.

The chain carries TRBV27 and TRBJ2-2; TRBD2 is a possible D gene (6 bases). CDR1 and CDR2 (germline): MNHEY, SMNVEV (reference sequence). This CDR3 is built from 15 residues. V was shortened by 2 bases and J by 3 bases, with 10 bases between the two germline ends. This CDR3 is CASSLRRDDTGELFF. As DNA, the CDR3 is TGTGCCAGCAGTTTACGGAGGGATGACACCGGGGAGCTGTTTTTT.

As concerns this clonotype: A read error may be the cause here, since a much bigger clone is one base away. The V call is TRBV28, the J call TRBJ1-5; D possibly corresponds to TRBD1 (5 bases). The ends were cut back, 5 bases at V and 0 bases at J, with 20 bases in the middle. The CDR3 runs to 18 residues. CDR1 is MDHEN, CDR2 SYDVKM, per germline. The CDR3 DNA reads as TGTGCCAGCAGTGAGGGAGTCAGGGTGGAATATAGCAATCAGCCCCAGCATTTT. This codes for CASSEGVRVEYSNQPQHF.

J is TRBJ1-6 and V is TRBV11-2; TRBD1 agrees at 7 bases. The CDR3 sequence is 14 residues long. Germline V gene sequence: CDR1 SGHAT, CDR2 FQNNGV. Germline trimming cut 2 bases from V and 9 bases from J; bases unmatched to any gene: 4. In DNA form, the CDR3 reads TGTGCCAGCAGCTTAACAGGGGCCGGTTCACCCCTCCACTTT. Protein: CASSLTGAGSPLHF.

This clonotype was detected many times. The gene calls are TRBV2 and TRBJ2-3; 8 nucleotides match TRBD2. CDR1 and CDR2 (germline): SNHLY, FYNNEI. Losses at the gene ends were 3 bases for V and 1 base for J; bases not matched to a gene: 0. This CDR3 spans 14 amino acids. This CDR3 is CASSETSGTDTQYF. For the CDR3, the DNA is TGTGCCAGCAGTGAGACTAGCGGCACAGATACGCAGTATTTT.

The chain carries TRBV7-8 and TRBJ2-1; 7 bases align to TRBD1. The CDR3 has 16 residues. Germline loops: CDR1 SGHVS, CDR2 FQNEAQ. With V trimmed by 5 bases and J by 0 bases, 7 bases remained unmatched. CDR3 DNA sequence: TGTGCCAGCAGCCCGACAGGGTCCAGCTCCTACAATGAGCAGTTCTTC. This translates into CASSPTGSSSYNEQFF.

This clonotype was detected many times. This rearrangement joins TRBV3-1 to TRBJ1-1, with D possibly being TRBD1 (5 bases). The germline V and J ends were trimmed by 6 bases and 1 base, with 12 bases remaining between them. Germline CDR1 and CDR2: LGHDT and YNNKEL (reference sequence). This CDR3 is built from 14 residues. CDR3 residues: CASSRLTGNTEAFF. The CDR3 DNA is TGTGCCAGCAGTCGCTTAACAGGGAACACTGAAGCTTTCTTT.

The table lists this clonotype with many counts. The chain carries TRBV28 and TRBJ1-5, with D hard to call. The CDR3 loop spans 15 amino acids. The V end lost 3 bases, the J end lost 7 bases, and 16 bases lay between the germline ends. From germline, CDR1 is MDHEN and CDR2 SYDVKM. CDR3 DNA: TGTGCCAGCAGTTTGAAGACAAGACTGTGGCAGCCCCAGCATTTT. Translating it yields CASSLKTRLWQPQHF.

The table lists this clonotype with many counts. The V and J genes are TRBV12-3 or TRBV12-4 and TRBJ2-2; D uncertain. V lost 6 bases, J lost 6 bases, and 20 bases lay in between. The CDR3 covers 16 residues. DNA of the CDR3: TGTGCCAGCAGCCCCGGCCGAAGCCCCAGCTCCGGGGAGCTGTTTTTT. It is translated as CASSPGRSPSSGELFF.

This clonotype came up many times. This sequence joins TRBV7-2 and TRBJ2-1; 7 positions agree with TRBD2. The V and J ends lost 5 bases and 11 bases, in that order; junction bases with no gene match: 12. CDR3 length: 14 amino acids. Per germline, CDR1 SGHTA and CDR2 FQGNSA. Here the CDR3 DNA reads TGTGCCAGCAGCCCTCCGCCTAGCGGAGACCAGCAGTTCTTC. Translated, it gives CASSPPPSGDQQFF. Looking up the rest from reference TRBV7-2 and TRBJ2-1 gives the full variable domain: GAGVSQSPSNKVTEKGKDVELRCDPISGHTALYWYRQSLGQGLEFLIYFQGNSAPDKSGLPSDRFSAERTGGSVSTLTIQRTQQEDSAVYLCASSPPPSGDQQFFGPGTRLTVL.

In its sample, this clonotype was seen a few times. The genes are TRBV12-3 or TRBV12-4 and TRBJ1-3; TRBD1 is a possible D gene (6 bases). This CDR3 has 16 amino acids. The germline V and J ends were trimmed by 5 bases and 0 bases, with 14 bases remaining between them. This chain's CDR3 is CASSPGHVNSGNTIYF. The CDR3 nucleotides read TGTGCCAGCAGTCCGGGACACGTGAACTCTGGAAACACCATATATTTT.